A selection of T cell receptor beta chains follows, all from one sample in a study of identical twins. TCRdb analysed the 5' RACE reads with MiXCR anew, one entry per CDR3 protein. The sample lists roughly 750,000 distinct CDR3 sequences; roughly 20% were seen once. The sample also formed part of further work on T cells expressing NK-cell markers.

The material sequenced was PBMCs. These receptors were taken from a woman between 18 and 30 years old in good health. CDR3s leave out the opening cysteine and the closing phenylalanine or tryptophan. Each record gives: J gene, V gene, CDR3 protein.

TRBJ1-1 | TRBV15 | ATSRDAVPAF
TRBJ1-5 | TRBV20-1 | SAKGVGNQPQH
TRBJ2-7 | TRBV20-1 | SARDGTSGGYEQY
TRBJ2-1 | TRBV7-9 | ASSYGTSGKNYNEQF
TRBJ1-1 | TRBV29-1 | SVQQGPTEAF
TRBJ2-1 | TRBV20-1 | SASGGGVSEQF
TRBJ2-5 | TRBV19 | ASSEVRAMETQY
TRBJ2-5 | TRBV6-5 | ASSFGNLYQETQY
TRBJ2-2 | TRBV7-7 | ASSLGSGQITGELF
TRBJ2-4 | TRBV18 | ASSGSEHIQY
TRBJ1-1 | TRBV12-3/TRBV12-4 | ASSQGASTEAF
TRBJ2-1 | TRBV5-1 | ASSLTSGPFREQF
TRBJ2-1 | TRBV6-1 | ASTPDQYNEQF
TRBJ2-1 | TRBV20-1 | SEGTSGNNEQF
TRBJ2-7 | TRBV7-9 | ASSLLDGYEQY
TRBJ2-2 | TRBV29-1 | SVEGVNTGELF
TRBJ2-3 | TRBV10-1 | ASSSTGSDTQY
TRBJ2-1 | TRBV5-1 | ASSIAGGPLSSYNEQF
TRBJ1-1 | TRBV5-1 | ASSFGATTEAF
TRBJ2-1 | TRBV15 | ATHTQGVHNEQF
TRBJ2-2 | TRBV15 | ATSREFLDLTGELF